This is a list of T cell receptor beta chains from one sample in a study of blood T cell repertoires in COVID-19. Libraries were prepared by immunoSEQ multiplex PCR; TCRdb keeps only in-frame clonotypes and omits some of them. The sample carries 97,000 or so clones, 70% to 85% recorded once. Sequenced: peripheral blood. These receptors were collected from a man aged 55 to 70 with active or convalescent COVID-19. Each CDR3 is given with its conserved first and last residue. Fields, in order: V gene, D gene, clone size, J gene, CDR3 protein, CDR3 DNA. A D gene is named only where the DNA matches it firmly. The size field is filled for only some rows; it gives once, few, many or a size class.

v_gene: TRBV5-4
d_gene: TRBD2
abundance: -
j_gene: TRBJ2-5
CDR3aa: CASSPPGAGRGETQYF
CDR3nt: TGTGCCAGCAGCCCGCCGGGAGCGGGAAGAGGAGAGACCCAGTACTTC

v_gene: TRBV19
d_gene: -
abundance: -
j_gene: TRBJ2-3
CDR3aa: CASSRDFPRTDTQYF
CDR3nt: TGTGCCAGTAGTCGGGACTTTCCGCGCACAGATACGCAGTATTTT

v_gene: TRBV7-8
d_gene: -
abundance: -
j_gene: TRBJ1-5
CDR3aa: CASSSRGMDQPQHF
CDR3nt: TGTGCCAGCAGCTCCCGGGGAATGGATCAGCCCCAGCATTTT

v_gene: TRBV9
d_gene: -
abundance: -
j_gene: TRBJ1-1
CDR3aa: CASSVGLQLMNTEAFF
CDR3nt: TGTGCCAGCAGCGTAGGCCTTCAACTTATGAACACTGAAGCTTTCTTT

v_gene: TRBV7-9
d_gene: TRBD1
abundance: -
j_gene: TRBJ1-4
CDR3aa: CASSDTGAYNEKLFF
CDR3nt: TGTGCCAGCAGCGACACAGGGGCCTATAATGAAAAACTGTTTTTT

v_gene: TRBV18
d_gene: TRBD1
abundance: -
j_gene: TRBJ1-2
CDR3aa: CASSPNDRANYGYTF
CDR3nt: TGTGCCAGCTCACCAAACGACAGGGCGAACTATGGCTACACCTTC

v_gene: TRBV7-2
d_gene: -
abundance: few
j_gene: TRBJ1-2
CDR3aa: CASRRGGEDGYTF
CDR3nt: TGTGCCAGCAGGAGGGGCGGGGAGGATGGCTACACCTTC

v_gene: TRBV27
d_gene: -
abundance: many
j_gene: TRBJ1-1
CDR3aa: CASGTLERAFF
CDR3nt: TGTGCCAGCGGAACCCTCGAGCGGGCTTTCTTT

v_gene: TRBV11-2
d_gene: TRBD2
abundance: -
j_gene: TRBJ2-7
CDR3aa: CASSYGLAGAAYEQYF
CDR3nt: TGTGCCAGCAGCTATGGACTAGCGGGCGCCGCCTACGAGCAGTACTTC

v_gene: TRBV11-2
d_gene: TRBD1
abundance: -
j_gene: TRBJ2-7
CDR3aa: CASSPGQVSSYEQYF
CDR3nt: TGTGCCAGCAGCCCGGGACAGGTCAGCTCCTACGAGCAGTACTTC

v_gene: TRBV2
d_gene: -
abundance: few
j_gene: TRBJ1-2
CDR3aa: CASSSGKRGGYTF
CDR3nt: TGTGCCAGCAGTTCCGGGAAACGTGGCGGCTACACCTTC

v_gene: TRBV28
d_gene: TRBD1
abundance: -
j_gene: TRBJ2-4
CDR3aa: CASNRVDGQGNIQYF
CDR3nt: TGTGCCAGCAATAGAGTTGACGGACAGGGAAACATTCAGTACTTC

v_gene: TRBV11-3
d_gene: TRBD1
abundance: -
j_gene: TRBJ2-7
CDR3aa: CASLNAGQGVSEQYF
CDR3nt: TGTGCCAGCCTCAACGCGGGACAGGGAGTATCCGAGCAGTACTTC

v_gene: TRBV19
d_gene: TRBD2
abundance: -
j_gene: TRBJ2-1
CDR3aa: CASSIGEGSYNEQFF
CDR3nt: TGTGCCAGTAGTATCGGGGAGGGCTCCTACAATGAGCAGTTCTTC

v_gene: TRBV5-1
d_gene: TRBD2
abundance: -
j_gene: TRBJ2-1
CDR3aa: CASSSTSWNNEQFF
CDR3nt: TGCGCCAGCAGCTCGACTAGCTGGAACAATGAGCAGTTCTTC

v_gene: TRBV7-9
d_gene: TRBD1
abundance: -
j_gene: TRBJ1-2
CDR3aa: CASSLGQGDYGYTF
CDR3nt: TGTGCCAGCAGCTTGGGACAGGGGGACTATGGCTACACCTTC

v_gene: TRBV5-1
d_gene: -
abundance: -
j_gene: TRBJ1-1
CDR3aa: CASTPPGGTTEAFF
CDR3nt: TGCGCCAGCACTCCCCCCGGGGGGACGACTGAAGCTTTCTTT

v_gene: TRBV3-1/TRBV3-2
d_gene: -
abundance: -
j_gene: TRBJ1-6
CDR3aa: CASSRENSPLHF
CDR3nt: TGTGCCAGCAGCCGCGAAAATTCACCCCTCCACTTT

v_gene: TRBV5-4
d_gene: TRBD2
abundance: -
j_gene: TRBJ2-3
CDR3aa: CASSWAGGSTDTQYF
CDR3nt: TGTGCCAGCAGCTGGGCGGGAGGAAGCACAGATACGCAGTATTTT

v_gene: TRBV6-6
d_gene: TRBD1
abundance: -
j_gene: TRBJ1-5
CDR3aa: CASRYSGTDYQPQHF
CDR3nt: TGTGCCAGCAGGTACTCCGGGACAGACTATCAGCCCCAGCATTTT

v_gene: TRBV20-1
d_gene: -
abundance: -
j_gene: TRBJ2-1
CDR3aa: CSAAMQGGQFF
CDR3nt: TGCAGTGCTGCTATGCAGGGAGGCCAGTTCTTC

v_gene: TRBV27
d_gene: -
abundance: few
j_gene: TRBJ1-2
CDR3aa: CASSLAENYGYTF
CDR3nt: TGTGCCAGCAGTTTAGCGGAAAACTATGGCTACACCTTC

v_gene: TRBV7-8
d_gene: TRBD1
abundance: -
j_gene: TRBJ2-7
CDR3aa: CASSPPGQGYEQYF
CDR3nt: TGTGCCAGCAGTCCACCCGGACAGGGTTACGAGCAGTACTTC

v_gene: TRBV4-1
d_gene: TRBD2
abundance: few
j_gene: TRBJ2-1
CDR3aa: CASSPSGSGSYNEQFF
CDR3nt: TGCGCCAGCAGTCCCAGCGGGAGTGGGTCCTACAATGAGCAGTTCTTC

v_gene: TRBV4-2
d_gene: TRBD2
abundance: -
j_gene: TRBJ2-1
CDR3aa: CASRVSGGGSYNEQFF
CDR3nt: TGTGCCAGCAGAGTCTCAGGTGGCGGGAGTTACAATGAGCAGTTCTTC

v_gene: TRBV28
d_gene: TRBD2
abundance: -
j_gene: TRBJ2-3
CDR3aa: CASSLFSSGIATDTQYF
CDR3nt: TGTGCCAGCAGTTTATTTTCTAGCGGGATTGCCACAGATACGCAGTATTTT

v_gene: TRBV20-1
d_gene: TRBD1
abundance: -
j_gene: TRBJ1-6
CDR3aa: CSAKQGVLFHF
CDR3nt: TGCAGTGCTAAGCAGGGGGTTCTGTTCCACTTT

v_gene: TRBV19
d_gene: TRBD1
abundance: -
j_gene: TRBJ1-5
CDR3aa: CASSSFGQGGNQPQHF
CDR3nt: TGTGCCAGTAGTTCATTCGGACAGGGCGGGAATCAGCCCCAGCATTTT

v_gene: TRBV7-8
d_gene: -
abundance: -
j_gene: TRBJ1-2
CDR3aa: CASSLTGINYGYTF
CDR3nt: TGTGCCAGCAGCTTAACAGGGATTAACTATGGCTACACCTTC

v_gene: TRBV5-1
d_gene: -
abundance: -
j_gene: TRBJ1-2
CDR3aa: CASSSDGGSYGYTF
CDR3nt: TGCGCCAGCAGCTCGGACGGAGGGAGCTATGGCTACACCTTC

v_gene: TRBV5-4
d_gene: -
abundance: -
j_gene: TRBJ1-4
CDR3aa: CASSRGGRPTNEKLFF
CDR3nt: TGTGCCAGCAGCCGGGGGGGGAGGCCAACTAATGAAAAACTGTTTTTT

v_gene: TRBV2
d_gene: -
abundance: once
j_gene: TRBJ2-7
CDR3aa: CASSDRFTEQYF
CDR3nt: TGTGCCAGCAGTGACAGATTCACAGAGCAGTACTTC

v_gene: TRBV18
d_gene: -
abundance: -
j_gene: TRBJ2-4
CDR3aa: CASSLGNIQYF
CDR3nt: TGTGCCAGCTCACTCGGAAACATTCAGTACTTC

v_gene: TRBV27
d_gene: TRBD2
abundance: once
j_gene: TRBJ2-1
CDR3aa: CASSFISGNNEQFF
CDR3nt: TGTGCCAGCAGTTTCATCAGCGGGAACAATGAGCAGTTCTTC

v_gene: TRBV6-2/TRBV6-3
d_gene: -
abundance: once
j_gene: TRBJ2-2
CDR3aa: CASSYSSREPLRNTGELFF
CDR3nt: TGTGCCAGCAGTTACTCGAGTCGGGAGCCTTTGAGGAACACCGGGGAGCTGTTTTTT

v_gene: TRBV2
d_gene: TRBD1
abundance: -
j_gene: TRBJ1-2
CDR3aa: CASTWDRGVWNGYTF
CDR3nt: TGTGCCAGCACCTGGGACAGGGGGGTTTGGAATGGCTACACCTTC

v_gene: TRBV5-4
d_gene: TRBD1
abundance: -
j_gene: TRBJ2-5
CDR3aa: CASSLGQGYSQETQYF
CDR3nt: TGTGCCAGCAGCTTGGGACAGGGGTATAGCCAAGAGACCCAGTACTTC

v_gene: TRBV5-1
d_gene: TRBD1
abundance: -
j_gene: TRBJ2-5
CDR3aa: CASRTGTGDETQYF
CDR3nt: TGCGCCAGCCGCACCGGGACAGGGGACGAGACCCAGTACTTC

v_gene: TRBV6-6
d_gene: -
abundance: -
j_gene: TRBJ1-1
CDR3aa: CASRDPAGWVNTEAFF
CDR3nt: TGTGCCAGCAGGGACCCCGCGGGATGGGTGAACACTGAAGCTTTCTTT

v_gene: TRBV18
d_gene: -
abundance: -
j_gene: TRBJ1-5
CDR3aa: CASSTGPANQPQHF
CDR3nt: TGTGCCAGCTCGACAGGACCCGCTAATCAGCCCCAGCATTTT

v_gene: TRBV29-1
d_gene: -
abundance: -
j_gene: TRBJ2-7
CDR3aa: CSVAEAYEQYF
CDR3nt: TGCAGCGTAGCGGAAGCCTACGAGCAGTACTTC

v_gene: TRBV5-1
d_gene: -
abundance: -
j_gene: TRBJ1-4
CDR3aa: CASSLGGGQNEKLFF
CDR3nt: TGCGCCAGCAGCTTGGGGGGAGGTCAAAATGAAAAACTGTTTTTT

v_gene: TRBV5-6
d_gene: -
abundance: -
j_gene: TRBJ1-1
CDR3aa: CASSFGGRGFPSNTEAFF
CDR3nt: TGTGCCAGCAGCTTTGGCGGCAGGGGCTTTCCCTCCAACACTGAAGCTTTCTTT

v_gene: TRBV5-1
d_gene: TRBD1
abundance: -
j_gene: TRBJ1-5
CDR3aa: CASSLGQGSNQPQHF
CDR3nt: TGCGCCAGCAGCTTGGGACAGGGTAGCAATCAGCCCCAGCATTTT

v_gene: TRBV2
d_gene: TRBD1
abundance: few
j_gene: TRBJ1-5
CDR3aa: CASRPDRGNQPQHF
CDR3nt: TGTGCCAGCAGACCCGACAGGGGCAATCAGCCCCAGCATTTT